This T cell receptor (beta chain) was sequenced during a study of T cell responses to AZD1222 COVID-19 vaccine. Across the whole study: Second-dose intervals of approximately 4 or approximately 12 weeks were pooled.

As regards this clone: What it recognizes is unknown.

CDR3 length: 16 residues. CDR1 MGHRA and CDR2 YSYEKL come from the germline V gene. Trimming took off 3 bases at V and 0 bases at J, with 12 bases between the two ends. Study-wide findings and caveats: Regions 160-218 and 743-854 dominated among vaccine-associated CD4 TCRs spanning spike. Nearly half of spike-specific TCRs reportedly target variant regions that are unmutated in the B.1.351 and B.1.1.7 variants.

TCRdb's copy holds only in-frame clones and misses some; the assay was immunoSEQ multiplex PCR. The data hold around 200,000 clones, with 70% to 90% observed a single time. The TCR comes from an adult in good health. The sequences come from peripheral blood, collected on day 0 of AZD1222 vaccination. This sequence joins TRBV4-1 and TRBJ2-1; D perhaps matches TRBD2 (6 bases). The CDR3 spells CASSHIGRSSYNEQFF. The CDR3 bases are TGCGCCAGCAGCCACATTGGGAGGAGCTCCTACAATGAGCAGTTCTTC.